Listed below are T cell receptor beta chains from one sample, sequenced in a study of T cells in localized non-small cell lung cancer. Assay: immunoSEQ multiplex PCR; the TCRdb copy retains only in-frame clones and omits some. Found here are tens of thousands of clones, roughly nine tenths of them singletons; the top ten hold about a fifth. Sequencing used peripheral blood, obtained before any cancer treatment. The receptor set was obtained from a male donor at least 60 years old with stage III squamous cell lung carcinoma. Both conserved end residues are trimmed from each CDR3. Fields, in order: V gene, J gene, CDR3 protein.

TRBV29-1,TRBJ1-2,SVEDHRGYT
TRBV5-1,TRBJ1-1,ASSTGLGQGAEAF
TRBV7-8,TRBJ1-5,ASSYGTGSNQPQH
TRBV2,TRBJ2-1,ASTIDNEQF
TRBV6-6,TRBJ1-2,ASSRSGEFSSNGYT
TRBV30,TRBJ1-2,ACNRVTNYGYT
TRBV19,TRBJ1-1,ASSMRMVAIPPNTEAF
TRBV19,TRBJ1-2,ASTPAGTELAYGYT
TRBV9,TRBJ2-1,ASSPRGSSNNEQF
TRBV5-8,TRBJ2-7,ASSLRGGGTYEQY
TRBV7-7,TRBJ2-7,ASSPSGGSHEQY
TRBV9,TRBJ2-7,ASSVAGQSLH
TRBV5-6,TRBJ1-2,ASSLGPESFYGYT
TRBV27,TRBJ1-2,ASSLSGTGDVHGYT
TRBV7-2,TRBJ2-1,AQLEQGGNEQF
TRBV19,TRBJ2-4,ASSMGSIAKNIQY
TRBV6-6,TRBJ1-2,ASSYGTGVDGYT
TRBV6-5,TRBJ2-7,ASSYSGEQY
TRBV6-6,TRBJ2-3,ATAPTGTLDTQY
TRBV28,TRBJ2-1,ASSLGGADEQF
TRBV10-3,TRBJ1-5,AISERMGGFEQPQH
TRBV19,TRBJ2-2,AIQTGGTGELF